Below are 32 T cell receptor beta chains sequenced from a single sample in a study of shared clonotypes between healthy human individuals. Profiled with immunoSEQ multiplex PCR; TCRdb holds only in-frame clones, not every one. The data show about 1 million clones, with around 75% seen just once and around 1.4% held by the top ten. Sequences were obtained from memory CD4+ T cells sorted from blood. Subset meaning: CD45RA-negative fraction. Every receptor here comes from a man between 18 and 35 years old in good health.

The chain is built from TRBV29-1 and TRBJ1-1, with a tentative D call TRBD1 (5 bases). This CDR3 is built from 15 residues. CDR1 is SQVTM, CDR2 ANQGSEA, per germline. V shed 3 bases and J shed 3 bases, with 17 bases lying between them. In nucleotides, the CDR3 is TGCAGCGTTGAGTTCTTCCCAGGGATGGACACTGAAGCTTTCTTT. Protein: CSVEFFPGMDTEAFF.

This rearrangement joins TRBV2 to TRBJ1-1; 8 bases are a match to TRBD1. V was pared by 3 bases and J by 5 bases, with 8 bases of the junction left unmatched. Germline CDR1 is SNHLY and CDR2 is FYNNEI. The CDR3 runs 15 residues. The CDR3 DNA reads TGTGCCAGCAGTGATTCGGGCAGGGGGCTAACTGAAGCTTTCTTT. It codes for CASSDSGRGLTEAFF.

This clone occurred once. The chain links TRBV6-1 to TRBJ1-6; 9 bases match TRBD1. Germline V gene lookup returns CDR1 MNHNS and CDR2 SASEGT. After removal of 1 base from V and 7 bases from J, the junction contained 20 bases not matched to a gene. The CDR3 totals 21 residues. The CDR3 sequence is CASSEEDGTGRVGTQNSPLHF. The CDR3 DNA sequence: TGTGCCAGCAGTGAAGAAGACGGGACAGGGAGAGTCGGCACGCAAAATTCACCCCTCCACTTT.

About this clone itself: Different DNA sequences within this sample yield the same CDR3. DNA of the CDR3: TGCGCCAGCAGCTTACAGGGGGCCCCCTACAATGAGCAGTTCTTC. This sequence encodes CASSLQGAPYNEQFF. The V gene is TRBV5-1, the J gene TRBJ2-1, with 9 bases identical to TRBD1. Trimming removed 2 bases from V and 2 bases from J; junction bases left unmatched: 2. This CDR3 spans 15 amino acids. Germline V gives CDR1 SGHRS, CDR2 YFSETQ.

The CDR3 nucleotides read TGTGCCAGCAGCCCGGGACAGGGTACTGAAGCTTTCTTT. Residues: CASSPGQGTEAFF. The chain employs TRBV7-2 and TRBJ1-1; TRBD1 matches 9 bases. Germline loops: CDR1 SGHTA, CDR2 FQGNSA. V lost 5 bases and J lost 5; bases outside the gene matches: 3. CDR3 length: 13 residues.

This chain connects TRBV19 to TRBJ1-1; the match to TRBD1 covers 9 bases. The length of the CDR3 is 14 residues. The germline CDR1 and CDR2 sequences are LNHDA and SQIVND (reference sequence). V lost 5 bases, J lost 6 bases, and 7 bases stayed unmatched. For the CDR3, the DNA is TGTGCCAGTAGTCCCTCGGACAGGGGCCCTGAAGCTTTCTTT. This translates into CASSPSDRGPEAFF.

The chain combines TRBV19 with TRBJ1-2, with D perhaps TRBD1 (5 bases). This CDR3 has 14 amino acids. The ends were cut back, 7 bases at V and 1 base at J, with 13 bases in the middle. CDR1 LNHDA and CDR2 SQIVND come from the germline V gene (reference sequence). The CDR3 DNA reads TGTGCCAGTATGGCCACAGGCGGTAACTATGGCTACACCTTC. Translation: CASMATGGNYGYTF.

The chain recombines TRBV10-3 with TRBJ2-1; 10 nucleotides match TRBD2. Germline values: CDR1 ENHRY, CDR2 SYGVKD. The V segment lost 0 bases and the J segment 7 bases; nucleotides outside the gene matches: 6. This CDR3 region has 16 residues. In DNA form, the CDR3 reads TGTGCCATCAGTGAGTCCGGGACTAGCGCCCGGAATGAGCAGTTCTTC. It codes for CAISESGTSARNEQFF.

This clone was counted between two and nine times. The gene calls are TRBV18 and TRBJ2-3; D remains ambiguous. Looked up from germline, CDR1 is KGHSH and CDR2 is LQKENI. The CDR3 covers 13 residues. V lost 5 bases to trimming and J lost 9 bases, with 15 bases between them. DNA of the CDR3: TGTGCCAGCTCATCCCCTACGTCGGCGACGCAGTATTTT. This sequence encodes CASSSPTSATQYF.

CDR3 sequence: CASSYPEISFSTIYF. CDR3 sequence (DNA): TGTGCCAGCAGTTACCCGGAGATAAGTTTTAGCACCATATATTTT. The chain has TRBV6-6 and TRBJ1-3, with D unclear. The CDR3 is 15 amino acids. Germline V gene sequence: CDR1 MNHNY, CDR2 SVGAGI (reference sequence). The V and J ends lost 2 bases and 9 bases respectively, with 17 bases between them.

The chain carries TRBV7-9 and TRBJ2-2, with D unresolved. V was cut by 1 base and J by 6 bases, with 12 bases left in between. CDR1 SEHNR and CDR2 FQNEAQ come from the germline V gene (reference sequence). The CDR3 spans 15 residues. DNA for the CDR3: TGTGCCAGCAGCTTAGATATTCAAGGGTCCGGGGAGCTGTTTTTT. Translating it yields CASSLDIQGSGELFF.

The chain joins TRBV5-1 to TRBJ2-7, with 8 bases aligning to TRBD1. The length of the CDR3 is 16 residues. After removal of 1 base from V and 6 bases from J, the junction contained 12 bases not matched to a gene. CDR1 SGHRS and CDR2 YFSETQ come from the germline V gene. CDR3 loop: CASSLLGQGTMSEQYF. DNA for the CDR3: TGCGCCAGCAGCTTGTTAGGACAGGGAACCATGAGCGAGCAGTACTTC.

The V call is TRBV18, the J call TRBJ1-2, with 10 nucleotides matching TRBD1. After removal of 2 bases from V and 7 bases from J, the junction contained 4 bases not matched to a gene. The CDR3 extends over 14 amino acids. Germline-derived CDR1 and CDR2 are KGHSH and LQKENI. CDR3 residues: CASSPETGGGGYTF. In DNA, the CDR3 is TGTGCCAGCTCACCAGAGACAGGGGGCGGTGGCTACACCTTC. The whole variable domain, remainder taken from reference TRBV18 and TRBJ1-2, is NAGVMQNPRHLVRRRGQEARLRCSPMKGHSHVYWYRQLPEEGLKFMVYLQKENIIDESGMPKERFSAEFPKEGPSILRIQQVVRGDSAAYFCASSPETGGGGYTFGSGTRLTVV.

The gene calls are TRBV7-2 and TRBJ2-3, with D perhaps TRBD2 (6 bases). With 5 bases removed from V and 2 bases from J, the gap between germline ends came to 14 bases. This CDR3 is 15 amino acids long. Germline V lookup: CDR1 SGHTA, CDR2 FQGNSA. The CDR3: CASSAKGGNTDTQYF. In DNA form, the CDR3 reads TGTGCCAGCAGCGCGAAGGGCGGGAACACAGATACGCAGTATTTT.

About this clone itself: At one boundary the junction diverges from the germline segment, which might be a read error. V and J are TRBV7-2 and TRBJ2-5, with TRBD2 identical over 8 bases. Germline V gene data show CDR1 as SGHTA and CDR2 as FQGNSA. CDR3 length: 15 residues. The CDR3 DNA follows: TGTGCCAGCAACTTATATAGCGGGGCACAAGAGACCCAGTACTTC. This gives the protein CASNLYSGAQETQYF.

There are a few counts of this clone. This chain uses TRBV2 with TRBJ2-5; D may be TRBD2 (6 bases). This CDR3 contains 14 residues. Trimming removed 5 bases at V and 5 bases at J, with 15 bases between. Looked up from germline, CDR1 is SNHLY and CDR2 is FYNNEI. CDR3 DNA sequence: TGTGCCAGCAGTCCCTACACGGGGGTGGAGACCCAGTACTTC. This gives the protein CASSPYTGVETQYF.

This clone appeared once. The CDR3 sequence is CASSFSGRTDNQPQHF. The CDR3 nucleotides read TGTGCCAGCAGTTTTTCCGGGCGGACCGACAATCAGCCCCAGCATTTT. This sequence joins TRBV28 and TRBJ1-5, with D hard to call. Germline-derived CDR1 and CDR2 are MDHEN and SYDVKM. The CDR3 consists of 16 residues. Trimming stripped 3 bases from V and 3 bases from J, with 15 bases between.

This clone was counted a few times. The V and J genes are TRBV6-1 and TRBJ2-1; no firm D call. This CDR3 spans 15 amino acids. Trimming pared 0 bases from V and 6 bases from J, leaving 12 bases between. Germline CDR1 MNHNS, CDR2 SASEGT. DNA of the CDR3: TGTGCCAGCAGTGAAGCGCTGGGGTTCCTCAATGAGCAGTTCTTC. It specifies CASSEALGFLNEQFF.

Written as DNA, the CDR3 is TGTGCCAGCAGTGACTTTAAAACGACAGGGGGCGTAAGTCTGGACACTGAAGCTTTCTTT. Translated: CASSDFKTTGGVSLDTEAFF. The rearrangement uses TRBV6-4 and TRBJ1-1; 10 bases are shared with TRBD1. The V gene end was trimmed by 1 base and the J gene end by 3 bases; junction bases not matched to a gene: 17. The CDR3 has 20 residues. CDR1 is MRHNA, CDR2 SNTAGT, per germline.

Written as DNA, the CDR3 is TGCGCCAGCAGCCAAGAGGGCAGCAGCTACGAGCAGTACTTC. The encoded protein is CASSQEGSSYEQYF. This rearrangement joins TRBV4-1 to TRBJ2-7; D is uncertain. In germline, CDR1 is MGHRA, CDR2 YSYEKL. V was pared by 0 bases and J by 3 bases, with 9 bases between. CDR3 size: 14 residues.

The V and J genes are TRBV5-6 and TRBJ2-7; possibly TRBD2 for D (5 bases). The CDR3 is made up of 14 amino acids. The V and J ends lost 0 bases and 3 bases respectively, with 10 bases between them. Germline V lookup: CDR1 SGHDT, CDR2 YYEEEE. CDR3 sequence reads: CASSLVGVIYEQYF. DNA for the CDR3: TGTGCCAGCAGCTTGGTCGGGGTAATCTACGAGCAGTACTTC.

This rearrangement joins TRBV5-1 to TRBJ1-1; TRBD1 matches at 7 bases. After removal of 6 bases from V and 4 bases from J, the junction contained 6 bases not matched to a gene. Germline V gives CDR1 SGHRS, CDR2 YFSETQ. This CDR3 region has 13 residues. The CDR3 loop reads CASTNSGGTEAFF. CDR3 DNA sequence: TGCGCCAGCACTAACTCAGGGGGCACTGAAGCTTTCTTT.

In its sample, this clone was seen many times. The chain links TRBV6-6 to TRBJ1-4, with TRBD1 as a possible D gene (5 bases). Deletions cut 10 bases from V and 0 bases from J, with 9 bases between. Looked up from germline, CDR1 is MNHNY and CDR2 is SVGAGI (reference sequence). The length of the CDR3 is 13 residues. CDR3 nucleotide sequence: TGTGCCACCCGGACATCAACTAATGAAAAACTGTTTTTT. Translated: CATRTSTNEKLFF.

The V and J genes are TRBV6-5 and TRBJ1-5; D is unclear. The CDR3 has 12 amino acids. With 4 bases removed from V and 9 bases from J, the gap between germline ends came to 10 bases. The V gene's germline CDR1 is MNHEY and CDR2 SVGAGI. Here the CDR3 reads CASSSIAGPQHF. For the CDR3, the DNA is TGTGCCAGCAGTTCTATCGCGGGGCCCCAGCATTTT.

This clone was counted ten times or more. The chain joins TRBV6-1 to TRBJ1-2; no definite D call. V shed 2 bases and J shed 8 bases, with 15 bases lying between them. Germline CDR1 reads MNHNS; CDR2 reads SASEGT. The length of the CDR3 is 14 residues. Written as DNA, the CDR3 is TGTGCCAGCAGTGAACACGCCGCACAAGCAGGCTACACCTTC. It is translated as CASSEHAAQAGYTF.

J is TRBJ2-5 and V is TRBV30; 8 bases are a match to TRBD1. Trimming cost V 2 bases and J 2 bases; bases outside gene matches: 7. Germline V lookup: CDR1 GTSNPN, CDR2 SVGIG (reference sequence). The CDR3 is 15 residues long. The CDR3 is CAWSNGQGRQETQYF. The CDR3 DNA is TGTGCCTGGAGTAACGGACAGGGCAGACAAGAGACCCAGTACTTC.

This chain links TRBV5-1 with TRBJ2-5; either TRBD1 or TRBD2 may supply D (5 bases each). The V and J ends lost 0 bases and 4 bases respectively, with 13 bases between them. Germline CDR1 is SGHRS and CDR2 is YFSETQ. The CDR3 consists of 15 residues. The CDR3 DNA sequence: TGCGCCAGCAGCTTGGAGGCGCCTGGGGGAGAGACCCAGTACTTC. This sequence encodes CASSLEAPGGETQYF.

This rearrangement joins TRBV11-2 to TRBJ2-7; TRBD1 aligns across 7 bases. Looked up from germline, CDR1 is SGHAT and CDR2 is FQNNGV. The CDR3 length is 16 residues. Trimming took 6 bases from V and 6 from J; bases not matched to a gene: 17. CDR3 bases: TGTGCCAGCAGTCGGGGTTTTGTACAGGGGACGTCCGAGCAGTACTTC. Amino acids: CASSRGFVQGTSEQYF. The full variable domain, its missing parts supplied by reference TRBV11-2 and TRBJ2-7, is EAGVAQSPRYKIIEKRQSVAFWCNPISGHATLYWYQQILGQGPKLLIQFQNNGVVDDSQLPKDRFSAERLKGVDSTLKIQPAKLEDSAVYLCASSRGFVQGTSEQYFGPGTRLTVT.

This chain joins TRBV7-8 and TRBJ1-2, with D maybe TRBD1 (6 bases). Trimming left V 2 bases short and J 7 bases short, with 14 bases between. CDR1 is SGHVS, CDR2 FQNEAQ, per germline. The CDR3 is 14 amino acids. The CDR3 spells CASSLTGTYSGYTF. CDR3 nucleotides: TGTGCCAGCAGCTTAACCGGGACATACTCTGGCTACACCTTC.

This clone has just one count. In DNA, the CDR3 is TGTGCCAGCTCTCAACAGAGCTCCTATAATTCACCCCTCCACTTT. Translated, it gives CASSQQSSYNSPLHF. This chain connects TRBV11-2 to TRBJ1-6; no definite D call. Germline CDR1 SGHAT, CDR2 FQNNGV. The CDR3 extends over 15 amino acids. V was shortened by 8 bases and J by 0 bases, with 11 bases between the two germline ends.

The chain is built from TRBV10-2 and TRBJ2-3; 10 positions match TRBD2. Germline V gives CDR1 WSHSY, CDR2 SAAADI. CDR3 length: 16 amino acids. V trimming: 4 bases; J trimming: 3 bases; junction bases outside the gene matches: 7. The CDR3 spells CASSARTSGATDTQYF. In nucleotides, the CDR3 is TGCGCCAGCAGTGCACGGACTAGCGGCGCTACAGATACGCAGTATTTT.

The chain recombines TRBV6-1 with TRBJ2-2; a weak D match, TRBD1 (6 bases). The V gene's germline CDR1 is MNHNS and CDR2 SASEGT. The V and J ends lost 5 bases and 7 bases respectively, with 20 bases between them. The CDR3 length is 16 residues. This CDR3 is CASSQGVGGDGGELFF. DNA for the CDR3: TGTGCCAGCAGTCAAGGGGTAGGGGGTGATGGCGGGGAGCTGTTTTTT.